This is a list of T cell receptor beta chains from one sample in a study of T cells in Graves' hyperthyroidism and ophthalmopathy. MiXCR was run by TCRdb on the multiplex PCR reads, yielding one entry per CDR3 protein. The table shows approximately 430,000 distinct CDR3 sequences, with approximately 14% occurring only once. Source material: blood. The source is a woman under 30 with Graves' hyperthyroidism. The conserved cysteine and the conserved F or W are not part of the CDR3 here.

>TRBV7-8|TRBJ2-2
ASSLTARGPTGELF
>TRBV19|TRBJ1-2
ASRPGTGAGNYGYT
>TRBV12-3/TRBV12-4|TRBJ1-2
ASSLQGEGYT
>TRBV9|TRBJ1-3
ASSVEANGNTIY
>TRBV4-1|TRBJ2-7
ASSLEVSSYEQY
>TRBV9|TRBJ2-7
ASSPGLAGGGSYEQY
>TRBV20-1|TRBJ1-5
SASQGLNQPQH
>TRBV20-1|TRBJ1-5
SGKGGGNQPQH
>TRBV7-9|TRBJ1-5
AGSRGTGVYSNQPQH
>TRBV10-1|TRBJ2-1
ASSERSPPYNEQF
>TRBV5-1|TRBJ2-2
ASSLQRANTGELF
>TRBV2|TRBJ2-7
ASNGQGQNSYEQY
>TRBV30|TRBJ2-7
AWSEKQGKREQY
>TRBV6-2/TRBV6-3|TRBJ2-3
ASSYSRDRVRYTQY
>TRBV28|TRBJ2-1
ASTGNYNEQF
>TRBV11-2|TRBJ2-3
ASSRARTDTQY
>TRBV30|TRBJ2-3
AWRLGGLIPTDTQY
>TRBV20-1|TRBJ1-1
SARDLGNEAF
>TRBV19|TRBJ1-5
ASSIALNQPQH
>TRBV6-1|TRBJ2-3
ASSVLAHTDTQY
>TRBV5-6|TRBJ2-7
ASSLTGSRYYEQY
>TRBV29-1|TRBJ1-5
SVATGRVNQPQH
>TRBV20-1|TRBJ2-1
SAKLAWTYNEQF
>TRBV29-1|TRBJ1-2
SAPDRGGYT
>TRBV19|TRBJ1-5
ASSSAGEQPQH
>TRBV14|TRBJ1-2
ASSQDFRGYDGYT
>TRBV5-1|TRBJ2-3
ASSFISGYGTDTQY
>TRBV5-1|TRBJ2-1
ASSLGQPPPYNEQF
>TRBV20-1|TRBJ2-1
SATDRGDEQF
>TRBV20-1|TRBJ1-1
RAEGPGRARGEAF
>TRBV18|TRBJ2-5
ASSPQDSQETQY
>TRBV7-7|TRBJ2-1
ASSSTEEHEQF
>TRBV28|TRBJ2-5
ASLEDRGLETQY
>TRBV9|TRBJ2-7
ASSADSYSYEQY
>TRBV12-3/TRBV12-4|TRBJ2-1
ASSLPERGQGMNEQF
>TRBV20-1|TRBJ2-2
SARTGSSTGELF
>TRBV19|TRBJ2-7
ASSSPDRGEAQY
>TRBV20-1|TRBJ2-6
SARSGQGSGANVLT
>TRBV5-8|TRBJ1-5
ASSLGTAHNQPQH
>TRBV28|TRBJ1-1
ASSLSSERVTEAF
>TRBV3-1|TRBJ2-3
ASSQGQQYTDTQY
>TRBV30|TRBJ1-5
AWGALGGNQPQH
>TRBV9|TRBJ2-3
ASSPGRGGLTDTQY
>TRBV5-1|TRBJ2-7
ASSRQGLAGGYEQY
>TRBV6-5|TRBJ2-1
ASSYSHPDPRSYNEQF
>TRBV12-3/TRBV12-4|TRBJ1-1
ASSWGGDTEAF
>TRBV28|TRBJ2-5
ASRLEGALETQY
>TRBV5-6|TRBJ2-7
ASSLRSSNLIYEQY
>TRBV13|TRBJ1-5
ASNSGGLGQPQH
>TRBV3-1|TRBJ2-7
ASSPWTGAGEQY
>TRBV7-9|TRBJ1-4
ASSLRSGDGEKLF